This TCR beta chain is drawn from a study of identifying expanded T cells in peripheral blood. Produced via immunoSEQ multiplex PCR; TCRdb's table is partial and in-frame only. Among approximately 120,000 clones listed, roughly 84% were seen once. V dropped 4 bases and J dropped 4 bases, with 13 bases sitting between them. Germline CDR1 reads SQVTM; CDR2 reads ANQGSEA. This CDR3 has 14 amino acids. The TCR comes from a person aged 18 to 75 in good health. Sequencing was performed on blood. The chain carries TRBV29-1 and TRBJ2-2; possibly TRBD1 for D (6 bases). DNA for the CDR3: TGCAGCGTTGCCTCAACCAGGGGCACCGGGGAGCTGTTTTTT. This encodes CSVASTRGTGELFF.